The 22 T cell receptor beta chains in this list originate from one sample, sequenced in a study of T cells in Graves' hyperthyroidism and ophthalmopathy (dated by TCRdb to between 2018 and 2020). Library preparation was by multiplex PCR. Sequencing took place on an Illumina HiSeq 2000. TCR beta CDR3 regions were amplified from RNA transcripts. The first round of RT-PCR for the TCR CDR3 was performed with the HTBI primer set and the Qiagen OneStep RT-PCR kit. TCRdb took the public reads, trimmed them with fastp at Q25, ran MiXCR for clone calling and kept in-frame beta chains. Rows with one shared CDR3 protein collapse into an entry with the most common genes and DNA. The sample includes about 600,000 distinct CDR3 sequences, with 16% observed a single time. Of the sample, 3% to 4% is held by the ten largest clones. The sample was blood. The receptors originated from a middle-aged woman with Graves' ophthalmopathy.

The CDR3 sequence: CAWSVGLAGYNEQFF. For the CDR3, the DNA is TGTGCCTGGAGTGTGGGGCTAGCGGGCTACAATGAGCAGTTCTTC. The rearrangement links TRBV30 to TRBJ2-1; 8 bases are a match to TRBD2. The V gene's germline CDR1 is GTSNPN and CDR2 SVGIG (reference sequence). The CDR3 has 15 amino acids. The V and J ends lost 0 bases and 3 bases, in that order; junction bases with no gene match: 4.

The chain is built from TRBV5-6 and TRBJ2-2, with D uncertain. Between the trimmed V and J ends, which lost 1 base and 0 bases, there was a span of 10 bases. CDR3 length: 16 residues. Germline assignment: CDR1 SGHDT and CDR2 YYEEEE. CDR3 region: CASSLFGRSNTGELFF. Here the CDR3 DNA reads TGTGCCAGCAGCTTGTTTGGCAGGTCGAACACCGGGGAGCTGTTTTTT.

The rearrangement uses TRBV19 and TRBJ2-1; 11 bases map to TRBD1. V shed 6 bases and J 4 bases; nucleotides not matched to a gene: 8. The CDR3 length is 16 residues. CDR1 and CDR2 (germline): LNHDA, SQIVND (reference sequence). CDR3 sequence reads: CASSSLRDRGYNEQFF. CDR3 DNA sequence: TGTGCCAGTAGCTCATTAAGGGACAGGGGGTACAATGAGCAGTTCTTC.

In this sample, this clonotype turned up many times. V gene TRBV20-1 combines with J gene TRBJ2-3, with D possibly called TRBD1 or TRBD2 (5 bases each). Trimming stripped 1 base from V and 4 bases from J, with 12 bases between. The germline gives CDR1 DFQATT, CDR2 SNEGSKA (reference sequence). The CDR3 has 14 residues. The CDR3: CSARAGAGADTQYF. The CDR3 DNA follows: TGCAGTGCTAGAGCCGGGGCGGGCGCAGATACGCAGTATTTT.

This clonotype was seen many times. The rearrangement uses TRBV20-1 and TRBJ1-5; D is undetermined. This CDR3 comprises 16 residues. The V and J ends lost 0 bases and 3 bases respectively, with 15 bases between them. Germline V gene data show CDR1 as DFQATT and CDR2 as SNEGSKA (reference sequence). In DNA, the CDR3 is TGCAGTGCTAGAGATCTGGCCTCCAGTGACAATCAGCCCCAGCATTTT. Amino acids: CSARDLASSDNQPQHF.

There are a few counts of this clonotype. The V and J genes are TRBV10-3 and TRBJ2-5; TRBD2 matches 8 bases. The V and J ends lost 0 bases and 5 bases, in that order; junction bases with no gene match: 8. Germline assignment: CDR1 ENHRY and CDR2 SYGVKD. CDR3 length: 16 residues. The CDR3 DNA follows: TGTGCCATCAGTGAGTCTAGCGGGGCCTTGGGGGAGACCCAGTACTTC. It encodes CAISESSGALGETQYF.

This clonotype has a handful of counts. V gene TRBV13 combines with J gene TRBJ1-1; possible D gene TRBD1, 5 bases. The CDR3 is made up of 11 amino acids. V was shortened by 3 bases and J by 10 bases, with 9 bases between the two germline ends. CDR1 is PRHDT and CDR2 is FYEKMQ in the germline V gene (reference sequence). For the CDR3, the DNA is TGTGCCAGCAGCTTCAGGGTGCGAGCTTTCTTT. Translated: CASSFRVRAFF.

This chain joins TRBV19 and TRBJ2-3; D perhaps matches TRBD2 (6 bases). V dropped 10 bases and J dropped 1 base, with 12 bases sitting between them. The length of the CDR3 is 13 residues. Per the germline V gene, CDR1 is LNHDA and CDR2 is SQIVND (reference sequence). This CDR3 reads CATGVAGTDTQYF. CDR3 DNA: TGTGCCACTGGTGTAGCGGGCACAGATACGCAGTATTTT. Full variable domain (rest looked up from reference TRBV19 and TRBJ2-3): DGGITQSPKYLFRKEGQNVTLSCEQNLNHDAMYWYRQDPGQGLRLIYYSQIVNDFQKGDIAEGYSVSREKKESFPLTVTSAQKNPTAFYLCATGVAGTDTQYFGPGTRLTVL.

V and J are TRBV18 and TRBJ1-5, with D unresolved. Germline values: CDR1 KGHSH, CDR2 LQKENI. CDR3 size: 13 residues. V was cut by 3 bases and J by 5 bases, with 8 bases left in between. CDR3 amino acids: CASSPTVDQPQHF. CDR3 coding DNA: TGTGCCAGCTCACCTACAGTAGATCAGCCCCAGCATTTT.

This clonotype came up a few times. The J gene is TRBJ2-2, the V gene TRBV4-1; 9 bases are shared with TRBD2. Per germline, CDR1 MGHRA and CDR2 YSYEKL. Trimming took 3 bases from V and 0 from J; bases not matched to a gene: 8. The CDR3 runs 18 residues. The CDR3 DNA sequence: TGCGCCAGCAGCCACGGGCGGGGGGGAGGCCCGAACACCGGGGAGCTGTTTTTT. Translating it yields CASSHGRGGGPNTGELFF.

This clonotype came up a few times. The chain has TRBV12-3 or TRBV12-4 and TRBJ2-7; 9 positions agree with TRBD1. The V segment lost 2 bases and the J segment 6 bases; nucleotides outside the gene matches: 14. The CDR3 is 17 amino acids. CDR3: CASSLPGQGFSLSEQYF. The CDR3 bases are TGTGCCAGCAGTTTACCGGGACAGGGCTTCTCATTAAGCGAGCAGTACTTC.

The sample holds a few counts of this clonotype. The V call is TRBV6-5, the J call TRBJ1-6; 8 bases line up with TRBD1. V lost 0 bases to trimming and J lost 5 bases; unmatched junction nucleotides: 6. CDR1 and CDR2 (germline): MNHEY, SVGAGI. The CDR3 contains 17 residues. CDR3 protein: CASSYSQGVSDNSPLHF. The DNA of the CDR3 is TGTGCCAGCAGTTACTCACAGGGGGTGAGCGATAATTCACCCCTCCACTTT.

This clonotype was observed a few times. Here the CDR3 DNA reads TGTGCCAGCAGCTTAGGGGCGGGAATTTGGAACACCGGGGAGCTGTTTTTT. This encodes CASSLGAGIWNTGELFF. The chain combines TRBV7-8 with TRBJ2-2, with TRBD2 as a possible D gene (6 bases). Germline V gene lookup returns CDR1 SGHVS and CDR2 FQNEAQ. Trimming pared 1 base from V and 1 base from J, leaving 13 bases between. The CDR3 spans 17 residues.

This chain uses TRBV7-9 with TRBJ2-3; 10 bases fit TRBD2. This CDR3 region has 20 residues. Germline values: CDR1 SEHNR, CDR2 FQNEAQ (reference sequence). Trimming took 5 bases from V and 2 from J; bases not matched to a gene: 19. CDR3 protein: CASSRPAGGPTTTTTDTQYF. CDR3 bases: TGTGCCAGCAGCCGCCCAGCGGGGGGGCCTACGACTACAACCACAGATACGCAGTATTTT. The whole variable domain, filled in from reference TRBV7-9 and TRBJ2-3, reads DTGVSQNPRHKITKRGQNVTFRCDPISEHNRLYWYRQTLGQGPEFLTYFQNEAQLEKSRLLSDRFSAERPKGSFSTLEIQRTEQGDSAMYLCASSRPAGGPTTTTTDTQYFGPGTRLTVL.

This sequence joins TRBV10-3 and TRBJ2-2; D is undetermined. CDR3 length equals 13 residues. V was shortened by 4 bases and J by 3 bases, with 6 bases between the two germline ends. CDR1 is ENHRY, CDR2 SYGVKD, per germline. CDR3 in amino acids: CAISGQDTGELFF. The CDR3 DNA reads TGTGCCATCAGTGGGCAAGACACCGGGGAGCTGTTTTTT.

This clonotype was detected ten times or more. The chain employs TRBV11-2 and TRBJ1-1; 8 bases agree with TRBD1. Germline V CDR1 and CDR2: SGHAT, FQNNGV. The ends lost 6 bases at V and 4 bases at J; junction bases unmatched: 4. This CDR3 has 13 amino acids. For the CDR3, the DNA is TGTGCCAGCAGGTCTACAGGGGGCACTGAAGCTTTCTTT. Protein sequence: CASRSTGGTEAFF.

Concerning this clonotype itself: A much larger clone sits a single nucleotide away, making a read error possible. The DNA of the CDR3 is TGCGCCAGCAGCCAAGTTTTCCACGAAGTGGTCGGCGAGCAGTACTTC. It translates to CASSQVFHEVVGEQYF. The chain carries TRBV4-1 and TRBJ2-7; D gene ambiguous. Trimming cost V 1 base and J 6 bases, with 19 bases left between them. The CDR3 length is 16 residues. Germline CDR1 is MGHRA and CDR2 is YSYEKL.

This clonotype was picked up a small number of times. The J gene is TRBJ2-1, the V gene TRBV13; perhaps TRBD2 as D (6 bases). Germline loops: CDR1 PRHDT, CDR2 FYEKMQ (reference sequence). The V end was cut by 3 bases, the J end by 5 bases, with 23 bases between. This CDR3 region has 18 residues. The CDR3 spells CASSLKRESITLHNEQFF. The DNA for the CDR3 is TGTGCCAGCAGCTTGAAACGGGAGTCTATCACCCTCCACAATGAGCAGTTCTTC. Using reference TRBV13 and TRBJ2-1 for the parts outside the CDR3, the full variable domain is AAGVIQSPRHLIKEKRETATLKCYPIPRHDTVYWYQQGPGQDPQFLISFYEKMQSDKGSIPDRFSAQQFSDYHSELNMSSLELGDSALYFCASSLKRESITLHNEQFFGPGTRLTVL.

This clonotype was counted only a few times. V is TRBV5-1 and J is TRBJ2-3, with D perhaps TRBD1 or TRBD2 (5 bases each). The CDR3 extends over 12 amino acids. Looked up from germline, CDR1 is SGHRS and CDR2 is YFSETQ. V shed 2 bases and J shed 9 bases, with 10 bases lying between them. This CDR3 reads CASSFGDGTQYF. As DNA, the CDR3 is TGCGCCAGCAGCTTCGGGGACGGAACGCAGTATTTT.

This clonotype came up a few times. The rearrangement joins TRBV15 to TRBJ2-7; D not resolved. V lost 0 bases and J lost 6, with 12 bases in between. There are 14 residues in the CDR3. Germline CDR1 reads LNHNV; CDR2 reads YYDKDF (reference sequence). The CDR3 region has the DNA TGTGCCACCAGCAGAGATCCAGTCGTGCGCGAGCAGTACTTC. Its protein product is CATSRDPVVREQYF. The variable domain in full, completed from reference TRBV15 and TRBJ2-7, reads DAMVIQNPRYQVTQFGKPVTLSCSQTLNHNVMYWYQQKSSQAPKLLFHYYDKDFNNEADTPDNFQSRRPNTSFCFLDIRSPGLGDTAMYLCATSRDPVVREQYFGPGTRLTVT.

The table lists this clonotype with a few counts. The J gene is TRBJ1-5, the V gene TRBV6-5; no clear D. Germline assignment: CDR1 MNHEY and CDR2 SVGAGI. The CDR3 is 16 amino acids. Trimming cost V 2 bases and J 0 bases, with 11 bases left between them. The CDR3, as DNA: TGTGCCAGCAGTTACGGTGGGGAAAATAGCAATCAGCCCCAGCATTTT. Protein product: CASSYGGENSNQPQHF.

This clonotype came up a few times. This chain joins TRBV20-1 and TRBJ1-5; TRBD1 might be the D (5 bases). The CDR3 contains 13 residues. V was trimmed by 7 bases and J by 5 bases, leaving 15 bases between them. Germline V gene sequence: CDR1 DFQATT, CDR2 SNEGSKA (reference sequence). The CDR3 is CSVPPPGYQPQHF. Written as DNA, the CDR3 is TGCAGTGTTCCTCCTCCAGGGTATCAGCCCCAGCATTTT.